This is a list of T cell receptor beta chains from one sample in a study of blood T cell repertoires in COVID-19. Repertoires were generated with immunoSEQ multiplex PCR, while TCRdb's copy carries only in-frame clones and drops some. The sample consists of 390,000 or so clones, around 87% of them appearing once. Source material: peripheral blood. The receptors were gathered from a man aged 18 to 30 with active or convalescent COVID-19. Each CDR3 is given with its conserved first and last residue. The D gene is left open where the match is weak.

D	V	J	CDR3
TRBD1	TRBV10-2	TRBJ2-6	CASSGTGGGSGANVLTF
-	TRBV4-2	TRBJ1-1	CASSQGRTNTEAFF
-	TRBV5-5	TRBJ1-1	CASSLGTGTEAFF
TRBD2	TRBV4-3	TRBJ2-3	CASSQVGGGATQYF
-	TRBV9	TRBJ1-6	CASSVEGTHNSPLHF
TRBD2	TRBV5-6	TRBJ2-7	CASSGGLAGAYEQYF
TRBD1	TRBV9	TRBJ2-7	CASSADRGPSYEQYF
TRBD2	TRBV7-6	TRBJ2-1	CASSSGLAGANEQFF
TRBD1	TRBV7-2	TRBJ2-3	CASSVRTGRAGDTQYF
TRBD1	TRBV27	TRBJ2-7	CASSLYPPGTGSHEQYF
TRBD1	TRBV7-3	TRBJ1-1	CASSSGQGGEAFF
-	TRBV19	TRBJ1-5	CASSIQGSNQPQHF
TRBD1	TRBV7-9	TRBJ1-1	CASSTWDSPMNTEAFF
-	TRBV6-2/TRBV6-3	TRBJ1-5	CASSSGQLSSQPQHF
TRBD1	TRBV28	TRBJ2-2	CASGDRGRNTGELFF
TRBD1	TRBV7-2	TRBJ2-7	CASSSGQGIYEQYF
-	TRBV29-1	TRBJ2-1	CSVGQADNEQFF
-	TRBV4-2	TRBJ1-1	CASSLEQVTNTEAFF
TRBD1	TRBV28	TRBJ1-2	CASSSQTAGQGANYGYTF
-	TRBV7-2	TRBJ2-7	CASSLFAGKNYEQYF
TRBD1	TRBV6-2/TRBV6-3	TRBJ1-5	CASSYLGQLNQPQHF
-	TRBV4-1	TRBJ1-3	CASSQLTRGSGNTIYF
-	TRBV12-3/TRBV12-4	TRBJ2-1	CASRGGNEQFF
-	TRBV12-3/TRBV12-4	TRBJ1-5	CASSLSQGQPQHF
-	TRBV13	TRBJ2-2	CASSLVGQGTGELFF
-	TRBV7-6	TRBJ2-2	CASSSPVRWTVTNTGELFF
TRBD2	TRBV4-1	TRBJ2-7	CASSQAGTTTGQYF
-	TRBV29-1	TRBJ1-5	CSVEAGGNQPQHF